What follows is one T cell receptor beta chain and its context. Its antigen is currently not known. Per-base qualities were not stored, and no clone one base away is much larger. The CDR3 regions of human TCRbeta chains were subjected to immunosequencing. The paper's data handling went like this. TCRs in the repertoires were compared against a reference library of SARS-CoV-2-specific TCRs that had been generated with the MIRA antigen-specificity platform. Breadth meant the fraction of unique TCRs that were SARS-CoV-2-associated, whereas depth meant the fraction of total T cells that were SARS-CoV-2-associated. Using the MIRA data, every spike-specific TCR was mapped to the spike region that the TCR reacted to and assigned to either a CD4 or a CD8 class. Log10-transformed breadth and depth values were compared by one-way ANOVA with Sidak's multiple comparisons tests. Here the immuneACCESS table is served through TCRdb, limited to in-frame sequences with V and J called. Missing clones are a known gap in these copies; in checked studies unresolved V genes cover under half, and the rest lacks a known reason. V and J calls and clone size are copied from that table; D and trimming were computed from the DNA. In all, the sample holds under 40,000 clones, and around 90% of those were seen once. Together, the top ten hold roughly 7% of the sample.

The data were obtained in a study of T cell responses to AZD1222 COVID-19 vaccine (dated by TCRdb to the early 2020s). In terms of the full investigation: AZD1222 recipients whose second dose came at about 4 weeks and those whose second dose came at about 12 weeks were combined into one group, since spike-specific TCR depth and breadth did not differ between the two schedules. TCR sequencing covered roughly 230 trial participants: 207 given two doses of AZD1222 and 26 given two doses of MenACWY control vaccine. Trial participants were enrolled by age into subgroups of 18-55, 56-69 and 70-plus years, and 148, 28 and 57 TCR-sequenced participants, respectively, were included in these subgroups. Broad study findings and their caveats: After two AZD1222 doses, both the breadth and the depth of spike-specific TCRs were significantly higher than at day 0 and than in MenACWY recipients. Vaccine-associated CD4 TCRs spanned the whole spike protein, with dominant responses in regions 160-218 and 743-854. Conclusions about previously exposed vaccinees are limited because only six or seven AZD1222 recipients were SARS-CoV-2 seropositive at baseline. Because no day 14 peak-response samples were available, repertoires were characterized only after the peak T cell response. Reportedly, close to half of the unique spike-specific TCRs recognized epitopes lying outside the regions that are mutated in the B.1.351 and B.1.1.7 variants. The 56-69-year group was small, and its depth increase did not reach significance, likely because of low power. Participants were mostly white British and included more females than males, and it was suggested by the authors that clonal diversity may have been underestimated.

Counted from cysteine to phenylalanine, this CDR3 has 15 amino acids. The CDR3 DNA has 45 bases and is translated from base 1. The germline V gene gives CDR1 as ENHRY and CDR2 as SYGVKD. V is shortened by 3 bases, J by 1 base, and the region joining them spans 10 bases. The sample's time point label, in plain terms: baseline before first vaccination. Samples from vaccinated people were obtained from the UK trials COV001 and COV002, which included a single-blind randomized controlled phase 2/3 trial of AZD1222 (ChAdOx1 nCoV-19) in healthy adults. Trial participant PBMC samples were collected at day 0 and day 28 after the second dose for TCRbeta chain sequencing.

The sequences come from peripheral blood, collected on day 0 of AZD1222 vaccination. This receptor chain uses TRBV10-3 and TRBJ2-1; the best D guess is TRBD1, with 6 bases matching. This receptor was taken from an adult in good health. The DNA is as follows: TGTGCCATCAGTGAACGAGGGGGTTCCTACAATGAGCAGTTCTTC. This codes for CAISERGGSYNEQFF.